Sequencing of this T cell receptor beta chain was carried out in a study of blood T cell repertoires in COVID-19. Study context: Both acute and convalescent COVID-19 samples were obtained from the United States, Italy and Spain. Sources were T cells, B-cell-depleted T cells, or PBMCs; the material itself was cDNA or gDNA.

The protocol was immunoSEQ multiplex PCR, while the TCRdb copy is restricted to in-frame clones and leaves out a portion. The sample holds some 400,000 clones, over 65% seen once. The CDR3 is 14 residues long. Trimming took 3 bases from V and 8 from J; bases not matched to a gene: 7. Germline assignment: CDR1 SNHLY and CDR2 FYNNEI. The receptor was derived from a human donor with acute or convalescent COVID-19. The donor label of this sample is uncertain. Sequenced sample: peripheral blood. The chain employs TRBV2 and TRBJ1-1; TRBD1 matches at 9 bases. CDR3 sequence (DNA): TGTGCCAGCAGTGACTTTCCGGGACAGGGAGAAGCTTTCTTT. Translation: CASSDFPGQGEAFF.